This is a list of T cell receptor beta chains from one sample in a study of cytomegalovirus exposure and HLA in healthy donors. Some clones are missing from TCRdb's copy, which holds only in-frame ones; the method was immunoSEQ multiplex PCR. The data hold 150,000 to 200,000 clones, with roughly 80% observed a single time. The sample taken for sequencing was PBMCs. These receptors were taken from a woman aged 45-65 years in good health and CMV-seronegative. The CDR3 runs from the conserved cysteine through the conserved F or W. The order of the fields is J gene, V gene, D gene, clone size, CDR3 protein. A D gene is named only where the DNA matches it firmly. Only some rows state a clone size, as once, few, many or a class for expanded clones.

TRBJ1-1 | TRBV7-9 | NA | NA | CASSTSTGFMNTEAFF
TRBJ1-5 | TRBV2 | NA | NA | CASSPRGVWDNQPQHF
TRBJ1-6 | TRBV29-1 | NA | NA | CSVGQPNSPLHF
TRBJ1-2 | TRBV2 | NA | few | CASSEDRNYGYTF
TRBJ2-7 | TRBV15 | TRBD1 | NA | CATSFPGQTYEQYF
TRBJ2-1 | TRBV9 | TRBD2 | NA | CASSPLAGGPRDNEQFF
TRBJ2-3 | TRBV7-2 | NA | NA | CASSLALASTDTQYF
NA | TRBV6-5 | TRBD1 | NA | CASSYGGGTGVYEQYF
TRBJ2-3 | TRBV4-3 | NA | NA | CASAPGPLESDTQYF
TRBJ1-5 | TRBV15 | NA | NA | CATTRESNQPQHF
TRBJ1-1 | TRBV9 | TRBD1 | NA | CASSVGTGAAEAFF
TRBJ1-1 | TRBV2 | NA | few | CASSESGSEAFF
TRBJ1-6 | TRBV6-1 | TRBD1 | NA | CASTVDRGTLHF
TRBJ2-1 | TRBV4-1 | NA | NA | CASSQDSGKGIDNEQFF
TRBJ2-1 | TRBV19 | NA | NA | CASSPAAVYNEQFF
TRBJ1-2 | TRBV5-4 | NA | few | CASRPGLERAYGYTF
TRBJ2-2 | TRBV7-9 | NA | NA | CASSLSVRALANTGELFF
TRBJ1-3 | TRBV7-8 | NA | few | CASSRIRGPIMLGNTIYF
TRBJ1-1 | TRBV5-1 | NA | NA | CASSLVGGRGTEAFF
TRBJ2-3 | TRBV19 | TRBD2 | NA | CASTPKGSGGRDTQYF
TRBJ1-5 | TRBV6-1 | TRBD1 | few | CASSGTGNNQPQHF
TRBJ1-5 | TRBV7-9 | NA | NA | CSSSSGGDTKVNQPQHF
TRBJ1-2 | TRBV7-9 | NA | NA | CASSLEQGFGYGYTF
TRBJ2-3 | TRBV4-3 | NA | NA | CASSQSPVPGPTDTQYF
TRBJ2-5 | TRBV23-1 | TRBD2 | once | CASSQSTSAHQETQYF
TRBJ2-7 | TRBV15 | TRBD2 | NA | CATSRVGLAGGAYEQYF
TRBJ1-5 | TRBV18 | NA | once | CASSGRADGNQPQHF
TRBJ2-1 | TRBV7-3 | TRBD2 | NA | CASSPWTSDSEQFF
TRBJ1-1 | TRBV9 | NA | NA | CASSSRVVGSNTEAFF
TRBJ2-7 | TRBV5-1 | NA | few | CASSLEGVPSYEQYF
TRBJ2-7 | TRBV18 | NA | NA | CASSSLEGEQYF
TRBJ2-7 | TRBV5-8 | NA | NA | CASSLMGIMGGPYEQYF
TRBJ2-1 | TRBV30 | NA | NA | CAWSKGGAYNEQFF
TRBJ2-3 | TRBV5-6 | TRBD1 | NA | CASRIQGNTQYF
TRBJ2-7 | TRBV18 | TRBD2 | NA | CASSRTSGPAYEQYF
TRBJ2-2 | TRBV2 | NA | NA | CASSEVQNTGELFF
TRBJ1-2 | TRBV2 | NA | NA | CASREGWARYGYTF
TRBJ1-2 | TRBV27 | TRBD1 | NA | CASSWAGGTVGYTF
TRBJ2-7 | TRBV11-1 | NA | NA | CASSQGGVQYF
TRBJ2-1 | TRBV6-1 | TRBD2 | few | CASSEAVAGGYNEQFF
TRBJ1-5 | TRBV7-2 | NA | NA | CASSSRQSNQPQHF
TRBJ2-5 | TRBV11-1 | NA | NA | CASSLGSAIEETQYF
TRBJ2-7 | TRBV28 | NA | NA | CASSFPGEKSYEQYF
TRBJ2-3 | TRBV5-1 | NA | NA | CASSLALGSRTDTQYF
TRBJ2-1 | TRBV29-1 | NA | few | CSVELYTLNEQFF
TRBJ2-1 | TRBV5-5 | TRBD2 | NA | CASSFSGTREGEQFF